This T cell receptor (beta chain) was recovered during a study of brain T cells in children with intractable seizures. Findings of the study overall: Pre-surgery blood may have been undersampled, hiding some clones. Viral specificity was inferred only from CDR3 similarity; HCMV serostatus was unknown.

Surgery cases with the highest brain T cell transcript signatures were chosen for sequencing. The data were produced by immunoSEQ multiplex PCR, yet TCRdb's version contains in-frame clones alone and is incomplete. The table lists around 80,000 clones, 90% to 95% of them singletons. About this clone itself: Its antigen is unknown.

Germline assignment: CDR1 LNHDA and CDR2 SQIVND (reference sequence). This CDR3 comprises 15 residues. Trimming cost V 2 bases and J 7 bases, with 18 bases left between them. Sequencing was performed on peripheral blood, taken at surgery. The TCR was taken from a girl aged 2-10 years with Rasmussen encephalitis and intractable seizures. The J gene is TRBJ2-7, the V gene TRBV19; possible D gene TRBD2, 6 bases. The DNA of the CDR3 is TGTGCCAGTAGTATATTGACTAGTCCTTTGAGTGAGCAGTACTTC. Residues: CASSILTSPLSEQYF.